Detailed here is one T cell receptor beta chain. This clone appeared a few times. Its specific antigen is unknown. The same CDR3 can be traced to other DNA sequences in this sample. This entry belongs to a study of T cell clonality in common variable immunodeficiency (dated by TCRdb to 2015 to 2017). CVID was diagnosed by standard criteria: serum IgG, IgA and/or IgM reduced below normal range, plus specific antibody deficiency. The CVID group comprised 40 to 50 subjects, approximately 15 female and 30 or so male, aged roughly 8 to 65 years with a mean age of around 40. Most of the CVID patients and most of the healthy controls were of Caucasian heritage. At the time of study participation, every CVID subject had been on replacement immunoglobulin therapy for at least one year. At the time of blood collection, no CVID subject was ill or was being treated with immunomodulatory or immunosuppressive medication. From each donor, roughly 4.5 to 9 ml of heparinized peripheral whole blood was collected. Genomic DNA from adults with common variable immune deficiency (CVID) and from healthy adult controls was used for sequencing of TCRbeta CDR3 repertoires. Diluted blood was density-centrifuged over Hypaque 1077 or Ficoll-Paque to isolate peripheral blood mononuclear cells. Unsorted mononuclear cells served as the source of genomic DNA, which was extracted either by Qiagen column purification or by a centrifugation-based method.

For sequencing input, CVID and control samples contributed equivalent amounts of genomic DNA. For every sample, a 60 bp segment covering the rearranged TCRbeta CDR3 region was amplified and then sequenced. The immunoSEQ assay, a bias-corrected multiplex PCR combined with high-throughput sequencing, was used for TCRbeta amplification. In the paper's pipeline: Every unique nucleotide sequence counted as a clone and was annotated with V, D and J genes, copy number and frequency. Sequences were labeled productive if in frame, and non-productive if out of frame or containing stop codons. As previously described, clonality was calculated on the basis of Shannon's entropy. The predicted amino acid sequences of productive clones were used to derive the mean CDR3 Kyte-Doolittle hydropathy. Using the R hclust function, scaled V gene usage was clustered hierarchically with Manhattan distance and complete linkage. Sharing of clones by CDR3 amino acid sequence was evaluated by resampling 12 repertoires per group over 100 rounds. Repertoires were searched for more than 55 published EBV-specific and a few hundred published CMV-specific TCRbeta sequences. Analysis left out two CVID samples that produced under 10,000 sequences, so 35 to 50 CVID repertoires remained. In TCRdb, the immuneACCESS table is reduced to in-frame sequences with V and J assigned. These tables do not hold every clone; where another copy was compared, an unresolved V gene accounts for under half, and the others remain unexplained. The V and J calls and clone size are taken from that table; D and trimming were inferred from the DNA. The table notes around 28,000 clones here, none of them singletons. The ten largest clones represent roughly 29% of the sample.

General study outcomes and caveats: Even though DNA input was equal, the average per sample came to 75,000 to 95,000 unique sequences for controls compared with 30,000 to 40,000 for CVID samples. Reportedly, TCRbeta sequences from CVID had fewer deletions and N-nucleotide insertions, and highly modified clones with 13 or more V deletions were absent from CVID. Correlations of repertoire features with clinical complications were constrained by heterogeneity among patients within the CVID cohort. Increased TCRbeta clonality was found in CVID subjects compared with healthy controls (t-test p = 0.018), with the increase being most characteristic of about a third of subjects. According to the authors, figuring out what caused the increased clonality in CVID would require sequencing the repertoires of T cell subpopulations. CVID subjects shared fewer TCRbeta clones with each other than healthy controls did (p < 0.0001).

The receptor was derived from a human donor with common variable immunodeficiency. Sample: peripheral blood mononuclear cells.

CDR3 DNA (partial): TGTGCCAGCAGTGAAATCCCGGGGAGCTACGAG. Protein translation: CASSEIPGSYE. The full CDR3 sequence reads CASSEIPGSYEQYF. The sequence is built from TRBV2 and TRBJ2-7; TRBD2 is a possible D gene, resting on 5 matching bases. The CDR3 goes on 3 residues after the read ends, and that part is filled in from the germline J gene. The germline ends are 11 bases apart after V is trimmed by 2 bases and J by 3 bases. The CDR3 sequence holds 14 residues, the cysteine and phenylalanine included. Part of the CDR3 DNA is given, 33 bases translated from base 1. CDR1 is given as SNHLY and CDR2 as FYNNEI, both from the germline V gene.